The 16 T cell receptor beta chains given below trace back to one sample, sequenced in a study of blood T cell repertoires in COVID-19. Sequencing was performed with immunoSEQ multiplex PCR; in TCRdb, only in-frame clones are kept and a portion is missing. The table includes more than 25,000 clones, approximately 80% detected once. Sequencing input: peripheral blood. The receptors stem from a woman over 75 with acute or convalescent COVID-19.

A single count supports this clone. DNA for the CDR3: TGTGCCAGCAGCTTACAGGGGGGGAACACTGAAGCTTTCTTT. Translating it yields CASSLQGGNTEAFF. The chain carries TRBV7-3 and TRBJ1-1; 7 nucleotides match TRBD1. Germline-derived CDR1 and CDR2 are SGHTA and FQGTGA. This CDR3 comprises 14 residues. With V trimmed by 2 bases and J by 1 base, 1 base remained unmatched.

The chain joins TRBV6-5 to TRBJ1-1; D gene ambiguous. CDR3 size: 12 residues. V was trimmed by 6 bases and J by 0 bases, leaving 5 bases between them. Germline-derived CDR1 and CDR2 are MNHEY and SVGAGI. CDR3 coding DNA: TGTGCCAGCAGCCTCTTGAACACTGAAGCTTTCTTT. Its protein is CASSLLNTEAFF.

The chain carries TRBV6-2 or TRBV6-3 and TRBJ2-7; the D gene is possibly TRBD2 (6 bases). This CDR3 region has 14 residues. In germline, CDR1 is MNHEY, CDR2 SVGEGT. V dropped 2 bases and J dropped 1 base, with 9 bases sitting between them. CDR3 sequence reads: CASSYLEGSYEQYF. The CDR3 region has the DNA TGTGCCAGCAGTTACCTGGAGGGGTCCTACGAGCAGTACTTC.

This chain uses TRBV30 with TRBJ2-1, with TRBD2 matching over 9 bases. V lost 2 bases, J lost 5 bases, and 4 bases stayed unmatched. CDR1 and CDR2 from the germline V gene are GTSNPN and SVGIG (reference sequence). This CDR3 is built from 14 residues. This chain's CDR3 is CAWSLAGGHNEQFF. The DNA of the CDR3 is TGTGCCTGGAGTCTGGCGGGAGGGCACAATGAGCAGTTCTTC. The whole variable domain, remainder taken from reference TRBV30 and TRBJ2-1, is SQTIHQWPATLVQPVGSPLSLECTVEGTSNPNLYWYRQAAGRGLQLLFYSVGIGQISSEVPQNLSASRPQDRQFILSSKKLLLSDSGFYLCAWSLAGGHNEQFFGPGTRLTVL.

The J gene is TRBJ1-1, the V gene TRBV5-4; D is undetermined. The V gene's germline CDR1 is SGHNT and CDR2 YYREEE (reference sequence). There are 13 residues in the CDR3. The V end was cut by 4 bases, the J end by 5 bases, with 12 bases between. This CDR3 is CASSGRTGTEAFF. The CDR3 nucleotides are TGTGCCAGCAGCGGACGGACGGGGACTGAAGCTTTCTTT.

The genes are TRBV5-4 and TRBJ1-1, with 7 bases lining up with TRBD1. The CDR3 spans 14 residues. The germline V gene has CDR1 SGHNT and CDR2 YYREEE (reference sequence). V trimming: 4 bases; J trimming: 3 bases; junction bases outside the gene matches: 6. CDR3 nucleotide sequence: TGTGCCAGCAGCCTACAGGGGCGAGACACTGAAGCTTTCTTT. It is translated as CASSLQGRDTEAFF.

The chain links TRBV6-5 to TRBJ1-6; the D gene is possibly TRBD1 (6 bases). The CDR3 spans 15 residues. Germline V gene lookup returns CDR1 MNHEY and CDR2 SVGAGI. Deletions cut 0 bases from V and 7 bases from J, with 10 bases between. CDR3 protein: CASSYSGDKNSPLHF. Here the CDR3 DNA reads TGTGCCAGCAGTTACTCGGGGGACAAAAATTCACCCCTCCACTTT.

The rearrangement links TRBV27 to TRBJ2-7; 8 bases line up with TRBD1. Per germline, CDR1 MNHEY and CDR2 SMNVEV (reference sequence). V was clipped by 3 bases and J by 3 bases; unmatched bases: 13. The CDR3 has 17 residues. The CDR3, as DNA: TGTGCCAGCAGTTTCCAACCCCGACAGGGGTCGGGCTACGAGCAGTACTTC. This codes for CASSFQPRQGSGYEQYF.

The rearrangement uses TRBV9 and TRBJ2-3, with 8 bases aligning to TRBD2. There are 16 residues in the CDR3. Germline CDR1 is SGDLS and CDR2 is YYNGEE. V shed 1 base and J 7 bases; nucleotides not matched to a gene: 11. CDR3 loop: CASSVIPAGEGNTQYF. CDR3 in DNA: TGTGCCAGCAGCGTAATCCCAGCGGGGGAGGGAAATACGCAGTATTTT.

This chain links TRBV4-2 with TRBJ1-2; a possible D gene is TRBD1 (5 bases). The CDR3 contains 15 residues. The ends were cut back, 2 bases at V and 2 bases at J, with 12 bases in the middle. Germline values: CDR1 LGHNA, CDR2 YNFKEQ. The CDR3 here is CASSQPREGNYGYTF. The CDR3 nucleotides are TGTGCCAGCAGCCAACCCAGGGAAGGGAACTATGGCTACACCTTC.

This chain joins TRBV2 and TRBJ1-4, with 7 bases identical to TRBD1. Germline V gene sequence: CDR1 SNHLY, CDR2 FYNNEI. J was trimmed by 3 bases and V by 6 bases; bases with no gene match: 10. The CDR3 extends over 16 amino acids. In DNA form, the CDR3 reads TGTGCCAGCAGCTACACCTCAGGGGGATCTAATGAAAAACTGTTTTTT. The encoded protein is CASSYTSGGSNEKLFF.

The chain joins TRBV5-1 to TRBJ2-3; maybe TRBD1 (6 bases). Germline V lookup: CDR1 SGHRS, CDR2 YFSETQ. The CDR3 runs to 16 residues. V was pared by 5 bases and J by 5 bases, with 21 bases between. CDR3 DNA sequence: TGCGCCAGCAGTCGTGGCCACAGGGAAGGGGGAGATACGCAGTATTTT. This encodes CASSRGHREGGDTQYF.

This sequence joins TRBV7-8 and TRBJ2-3; 11 nucleotides match TRBD2. V shed 6 bases and J 5 bases; nucleotides not matched to a gene: 16. From germline, CDR1 is SGHVS and CDR2 FQNEAQ. The CDR3 covers 18 residues. This CDR3 is CASSSPRVAGGPRDTQYF. The CDR3 DNA follows: TGTGCCAGCAGTTCACCTCGGGTAGCGGGGGGGCCTAGAGATACGCAGTATTTT.

The rearrangement joins TRBV28 to TRBJ1-2, with D uncertain. Germline loops: CDR1 MDHEN, CDR2 SYDVKM. V lost 5 bases, J lost 2 bases, and 12 bases lay in between. The CDR3 length is 14 residues. DNA for the CDR3: TGTGCCAGCAGTCGGGCGGGCCGGAACTATGGCTACACCTTC. Amino acid sequence: CASSRAGRNYGYTF.

This chain links TRBV19 with TRBJ1-4; D may be TRBD1 (6 bases). V lost 6 bases and J lost 7, with 15 bases in between. The CDR3 spans 14 residues. CDR1 is LNHDA, CDR2 SQIVND, per germline (reference sequence). The CDR3 loop reads CASSPPGAGEKLFF. CDR3 coding DNA: TGTGCCAGTAGCCCCCCAGGGGCGGGTGAAAAACTGTTTTTT.

CDR3 region: CSVQEGDTQYF. The CDR3, as DNA: TGCAGCGTCCAAGAGGGAGATACGCAGTATTTT. The chain uses TRBV29-1 and TRBJ2-3; a weak D match, TRBD2 (5 bases). V lost 6 bases and J lost 5, with 9 bases in between. This CDR3 has 11 amino acids. Germline CDR1 is SQVTM and CDR2 is ANQGSEA.